One and the same sample provided the 27 T cell receptor beta chains below, sequenced in a study of blood T cells in healthy people across ages. The authors ran a second PCR of about 6 to 12 cycles using a sample-barcoded 5' primer and a J-beta primer mix. Using its own MiXCR run on the 5' RACE reads, TCRdb lists one record per CDR3 protein. The data contain some 670,000 distinct CDR3 sequences, approximately 52% of them singletons. The sample consisted of blood. The origin of the receptors is a woman over 75 in good health.

This clonotype was counted between two and nine times. The chain carries TRBV20-1 and TRBJ2-5; TRBD2 aligns across 13 bases. Germline trimming cut 0 bases from V and 3 bases from J; bases unmatched to any gene: 7. The CDR3 is made up of 17 amino acids. Germline CDR1 DFQATT, CDR2 SNEGSKA (reference sequence). The CDR3 sequence: CSARDVGTSGKKETQYF. CDR3 bases: TGCAGTGCTAGAGATGTTGGGACTAGCGGGAAGAAAGAGACCCAGTACTTC.

Ten or more counts support this clonotype. The chain joins TRBV9 to TRBJ2-7; 10 bases are a match to TRBD1. CDR1 and CDR2 (germline): SGDLS, YYNGEE. With V trimmed by 0 bases and J by 2 bases, 8 bases remained unmatched. The CDR3 totals 17 residues. Written as DNA, the CDR3 is TGTGCCAGCAGCGTAGGAATGGGGACAGGGGCAGCCTACGAGCAGTACTTC. It translates to CASSVGMGTGAAYEQYF.

Comment on this clonotype: One junction end disagrees with the germline gene, perhaps due to a read error. This sequence joins TRBV4-1 and TRBJ2-1; 12 bases line up with TRBD2. Germline values: CDR1 MGHRA, CDR2 YSYEKL. The CDR3 contains 15 residues. The CDR3: CASSHGLAGMDEQHF. In DNA form, the CDR3 reads TGCGCCAGCAGCCACGGACTAGCGGGGATGGATGAGCAGCACTTC.

This clonotype was seen a handful of times. A clone one base away is much larger, so this may be a read error. This chain links TRBV10-2 with TRBJ2-5, with 9 nucleotides matching TRBD1. The CDR3 runs 13 residues. Germline V lookup: CDR1 WSHSY, CDR2 SAAADI. V lost 8 bases and J lost 11; bases outside the gene matches: 12. For the CDR3, the DNA is TGCGCCAGCTGGGACAGGGCTGACAATGAGCAGTACTTC. Translating gives CASWDRADNEQYF.

The chain links TRBV5-1 to TRBJ2-2, with 11 positions matching TRBD2. J gave up 7 bases and V 3 bases, and 11 bases lay outside the gene matches. CDR3 length: 17 amino acids. In germline, CDR1 is SGHRS, CDR2 YFSETQ. The CDR3 loop reads CASSSSLAGGLGGELFF. The CDR3 DNA follows: TGCGCCAGCAGCTCGTCCCTAGCGGGGGGCCTCGGCGGGGAGCTGTTTTTT. Complete variable domain (other parts from reference TRBV5-1 and TRBJ2-2): KAGVTQTPRYLIKTRGQQVTLSCSPISGHRSVSWYQQTPGQGLQFLFEYFSETQRNKGNFPGRFSGRQFSNSRSEMNVSTLELGDSALYLCASSSSLAGGLGGELFFGEGSRLTVL.

The V and J genes are TRBV20-1 and TRBJ1-5; TRBD1 matches 7 bases. CDR1 DFQATT and CDR2 SNEGSKA come from the germline V gene (reference sequence). V gave up 5 bases and J gave up 2 bases; unmatched junction bases: 15. This CDR3 has 17 amino acids. CDR3 in amino acids: CSASGTDHYYGNQPQHF. Here the CDR3 DNA reads TGCAGTGCTTCCGGGACAGATCACTATTATGGCAATCAGCCCCAGCATTTT.

The rearrangement joins TRBV7-9 to TRBJ2-1, with D perhaps matching TRBD2 (6 bases). V gave up 11 bases and J gave up 4 bases, with 12 bases separating them. Germline V CDR1 and CDR2: SEHNR, FQNEAQ (reference sequence). There are 12 residues in the CDR3. CDR3 amino acids: CAVSGLYNEQFF. CDR3 sequence (DNA): TGTGCCGTTAGCGGTTTATACAATGAGCAGTTCTTC.

The rearrangement joins TRBV6-5 to TRBJ1-2, with a tentative D call TRBD1 (5 bases). The germline V gene encodes CDR1 MNHEY and CDR2 SVGAGI. This CDR3 is 11 amino acids long. V lost 5 bases and J 7 bases, leaving 8 bases between the germline ends. For the CDR3, the DNA is TGTGCCAGCAGTAACAGGTTTGGCTACACCTTC. This translates into CASSNRFGYTF.

This clonotype has ten or more counts. The chain couples TRBV6-5 to TRBJ2-3; a weak D match, TRBD1 (5 bases). The V gene's germline CDR1 is MNHEY and CDR2 SVGAGI. V lost 2 bases and J 0 bases, leaving 18 bases between the germline ends. The CDR3 extends over 18 amino acids. The CDR3 DNA reads as TGTGCCAGCAGTTACACCCCCACGACAGCATCCAGCACAGATACGCAGTATTTT. Translated: CASSYTPTTASSTDTQYF.

This clonotype was seen at least ten times. The chain recombines TRBV2 with TRBJ2-1, with D possibly TRBD2 on 6 matching bases. Germline V CDR1 and CDR2: SNHLY, FYNNEI. The V gene lost 3 bases and the J gene lost 4 bases, with 16 bases spanning the gap. CDR3 size: 16 residues. CDR3 region: CASSDGTAPVYNEQFF. The CDR3, as DNA: TGTGCCAGCAGTGATGGGACTGCCCCGGTATACAATGAGCAGTTCTTC.

This clonotype has at least ten counts. The chain is built from TRBV20-1 and TRBJ2-6, with D hard to call. The CDR3 is made up of 14 amino acids. The germline V gene has CDR1 DFQATT and CDR2 SNEGSKA (reference sequence). The V gene lost 1 base and the J gene lost 0 bases, with 4 bases spanning the gap. CDR3 sequence: CSARGDSGANVLTF. CDR3 DNA sequence: TGCAGTGCTAGAGGTGACTCTGGGGCCAACGTCCTGACTTTC.

The chain links TRBV24-1 to TRBJ2-3; 7 positions match TRBD2. This CDR3 has 15 residues. Germline V gives CDR1 KGHDR, CDR2 SFDVKD. The V segment lost 8 bases and the J segment 4 bases; nucleotides outside the gene matches: 11. CDR3 nucleotide sequence: TGTGCCACCACCGTGACTAGCTCCCGGCCAGATACGCAGTATTTT. It translates to CATTVTSSRPDTQYF.

This clonotype was seen a handful of times. The chain couples TRBV5-1 to TRBJ2-5; D not resolved. The CDR3 is 13 amino acids. Germline lookup yields CDR1 SGHRS and CDR2 YFSETQ. The V end was cut by 4 bases, the J end by 2 bases, with 9 bases between. The CDR3 spells CASSAQTQETQYF. CDR3 DNA: TGCGCCAGCAGCGCCCAAACGCAAGAGACCCAGTACTTC.

This clonotype has more than one count but fewer than ten. The chain is built from TRBV5-1 and TRBJ1-1, with D perhaps matching TRBD1 (5 bases). The V end lost 2 bases, the J end lost 7 bases, and 12 bases lay between the germline ends. The CDR3 spans 13 residues. CDR1 SGHRS and CDR2 YFSETQ come from the germline V gene. This chain's CDR3 is CASSFGGVGEAFF. The CDR3 DNA follows: TGCGCCAGCAGCTTCGGAGGGGTCGGTGAAGCTTTCTTT.

The chain carries TRBV12-3 or TRBV12-4 and TRBJ2-4; a weak D match, TRBD2 (5 bases). The J call is uncertain, as TRBJ2-7 better fits the DNA end. The CDR3 has 14 residues. The CDR3: CASSLSPGSNEQYF. The CDR3 region has the DNA TGTGCCAGCAGTTTATCCCCGGGGAGTAACGAGCAGTACTTC.

The genes are TRBV12-3 or TRBV12-4 and TRBJ1-2, with D maybe TRBD1 (5 bases). The CDR3 runs 13 residues. The ends were cut back, 4 bases at V and 5 bases at J, with 11 bases in the middle. CDR3 bases: TGTGCCAGCAGTTCGACAGAAGGATATGGCTACACCTTC. Residues: CASSSTEGYGYTF.

The chain recombines TRBV27 with TRBJ2-1; TRBD1 is a possible D gene (6 bases). There are 15 residues in the CDR3. The germline gives CDR1 MNHEY, CDR2 SMNVEV (reference sequence). V was clipped by 6 bases and J by 2 bases, with 14 bases between them. CDR3 loop: CASSPSKGAYNEQFF. The CDR3, as DNA: TGTGCCAGCAGCCCGAGCAAGGGGGCCTACAATGAGCAGTTCTTC.

This clonotype was seen ten or more times. The CDR3 spells CASLGEPLGYGYTF. The CDR3 DNA follows: TGTGCCAGCCTCGGGGAACCCCTTGGCTATGGCTACACCTTC. The chain employs TRBV7-9 and TRBJ1-2; D remains unclear. Germline CDR1 is SEHNR and CDR2 is FQNEAQ (reference sequence). The length of the CDR3 is 14 residues. V was cut by 8 bases and J by 4 bases, with 17 bases left in between.

The chain couples TRBV2 to TRBJ1-2; weak D call: TRBD1 (6 bases). CDR3 length equals 13 residues. Trimming took off 10 bases at V and 6 bases at J, with 18 bases between the two ends. Germline V gene sequence: CDR1 SNHLY, CDR2 FYNNEI. CDR3 in DNA: TGTGCCATCGCGGTACAGGGCTTAGATGGCTACACCTTC. Translating gives CAIAVQGLDGYTF.

This clonotype was counted a few times. J is TRBJ1-1 and V is TRBV7-3; D is undetermined. Germline V lookup: CDR1 SGHTA, CDR2 FQGTGA. The CDR3 consists of 12 residues. Trimming left V 4 bases short and J 7 bases short, with 10 bases between. The CDR3 nucleotides read TGTGCCAGCAGCTCCAGCTTCCTTGAAGCTTTCTTT. Translated: CASSSSFLEAFF.

This clonotype was seen ten or more times. The CDR3 loop reads CASSLPPLDTQYF. CDR3 coding DNA: TGTGCCAGCAGCTTACCTCCCCTAGATACGCAGTATTTT. V and J are TRBV7-8 and TRBJ2-3; no firm D call. Trimming removed 2 bases at V and 5 bases at J, with 8 bases between. This CDR3 is 13 amino acids long. CDR1 is SGHVS, CDR2 FQNEAQ, per germline.

As concerns this clonotype: Since a much larger clone is just one base distant, this may be a read error. The J gene is TRBJ1-2, the V gene TRBV7-3; D unresolved. The V gene's germline CDR1 is SGHTA and CDR2 FQGTGA. The CDR3 is made up of 13 amino acids. As DNA, the CDR3 is TGTGCCTGCAGCTTATCGGGAAGCAATGGCTACACCTTC. It yields the protein CACSLSGSNGYTF.

The genes are TRBV20-1 and TRBJ1-1; the D gene is possibly TRBD1 (6 bases). V lost 5 bases to trimming and J lost 3 bases, with 13 bases between them. CDR1 and CDR2 (germline): DFQATT, SNEGSKA (reference sequence). The CDR3 runs 13 residues. The CDR3 sequence is CSAEQGADTEAFF. The CDR3 region has the DNA TGCAGTGCTGAACAGGGAGCTGACACTGAAGCTTTCTTT.

The chain has TRBV28 and TRBJ2-5; the match to TRBD2 covers 8 bases. Germline CDR1 is MDHEN and CDR2 is SYDVKM. J was trimmed by 3 bases and V by 3 bases; bases with no gene match: 6. The CDR3 contains 15 residues. DNA of the CDR3: TGTGCCAGCAGTTTTGAGCGGGAGCGGAAAGAGACCCAGTACTTC. It is translated as CASSFERERKETQYF.

V gene TRBV3-1 combines with J gene TRBJ1-2, with TRBD1 as a possible D gene (6 bases). The CDR3 totals 16 residues. The V end lost 1 base, the J end lost 5 bases, and 17 bases lay between the germline ends. Germline V gene sequence: CDR1 LGHDT, CDR2 YNNKEL (reference sequence). CDR3 region: CASSQGQRWTAYGYTF. The CDR3 DNA reads TGTGCCAGCAGCCAAGGCCAACGCTGGACAGCTTATGGCTACACCTTC.

As regards this clonotype: The junction differs from germline at one of its ends, possibly a read error. The rearrangement links TRBV5-5 to TRBJ2-1; 11 positions match TRBD1. Per germline, CDR1 SGHKS and CDR2 YYEKEE (reference sequence). The CDR3 covers 15 residues. CDR3 in DNA: TGTACCAGCAGGCTGGACAGGGGGCTTTACAATGAGCAGTTCTTC. It is translated as CTSRLDRGLYNEQFF.

The chain recombines TRBV6-6 with TRBJ2-5; 11 positions match TRBD2. The CDR3 covers 16 residues. Trimming took 5 bases from V and 5 from J; bases not matched to a gene: 10. From germline, CDR1 is MNHNY and CDR2 SVGAGI (reference sequence). The CDR3 sequence: CASSRGLAGGSETQYF. The CDR3 bases are TGTGCCAGCAGTAGGGGGCTAGCGGGAGGTAGTGAGACCCAGTACTTC.